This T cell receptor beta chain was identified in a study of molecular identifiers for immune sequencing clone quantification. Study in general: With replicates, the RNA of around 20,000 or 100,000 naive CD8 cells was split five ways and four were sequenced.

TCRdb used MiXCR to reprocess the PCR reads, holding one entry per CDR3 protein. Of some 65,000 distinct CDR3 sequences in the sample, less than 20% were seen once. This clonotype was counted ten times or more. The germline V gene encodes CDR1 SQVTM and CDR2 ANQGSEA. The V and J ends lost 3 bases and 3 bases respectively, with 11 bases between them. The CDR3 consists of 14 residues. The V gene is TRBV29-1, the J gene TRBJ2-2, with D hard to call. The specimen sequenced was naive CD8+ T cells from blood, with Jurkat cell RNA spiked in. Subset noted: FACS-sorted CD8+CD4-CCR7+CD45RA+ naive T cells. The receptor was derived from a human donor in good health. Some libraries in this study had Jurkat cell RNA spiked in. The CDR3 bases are TGCAGCGTTGAGGAGTATAGTGACACCGGGGAGCTGTTTTTT. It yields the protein CSVEEYSDTGELFF.